This TCR beta chain comes out of a study of blood T cell repertoires in COVID-19. The sample holds one count of this clone. The data were produced by immunoSEQ multiplex PCR, yet TCRdb's version contains in-frame clones alone and is incomplete. The sample lists about 410,000 clones; roughly 86% were seen once. The clonotype originates from a woman aged 25 to 39 who had recovered from COVID-19. The sample consisted of PBMCs or T cells enriched from blood (not recorded which).

CDR3 coding DNA: TGTGCCAGTAGTATAGTGTACGGGGAGCTGTTTTTT. Residues: CASSIVYGELFF. The chain is built from TRBV19 and TRBJ2-2; no definite D call. Germline CDR1 and CDR2: LNHDA and SQIVND (reference sequence). The CDR3 is 12 residues long. V was cut by 1 base and J by 7 bases, with 4 bases left in between.